A selection of T cell receptor beta chains follows, all from one sample in a study of Ad26.COV2.S vaccination and SARS-CoV-2 variants. The method was immunoSEQ multiplex PCR; TCRdb's version includes in-frame clones alone and lacks a portion of them. The table lists roughly 250,000 clones, around nine tenths of them singletons. The starting material was peripheral blood, obtained in a trial of Ad26.COV2.S vaccine versus placebo. The receptors come from a person between 18 and 65 years old who received the Ad26.COV2.S COVID-19 vaccine or a placebo. CDR3s include the opening cysteine and the closing phenylalanine or tryptophan. D genes are given only for firm matches. The listing skips clone size in some rows; elsewhere it reads once, few, many or a size class.

clone_size,cdr3_length,j_call,v_call,d_call,cdr3_nt,cdr3_aa
.,13,TRBJ1-1,TRBV13,.,TGTGCCAGCTGTCGGGGGGGCAGAACTGAAGCTTTCTTT,CASCRGGRTEAFF
.,14,TRBJ1-2,TRBV19,TRBD1,TGTGCCAGTAGTATCGGACAGGGGGCAGCCGGCTACACCTTC,CASSIGQGAAGYTF
many,12,TRBJ1-1,TRBV15,.,TGTGCCACCAGCAGAGCTACTCATGAAGCTTTCTTT,CATSRATHEAFF
.,12,TRBJ1-5,TRBV6-6,.,TGTGCCAGCAGCCGGACAGATCAGCCCCAGCATTTT,CASSRTDQPQHF
.,16,TRBJ1-4,TRBV7-9,.,TGTGCCAGCAGCTTGGGCCACCAAGGCGCTAATGAAAAACTGTTTTTT,CASSLGHQGANEKLFF
.,16,TRBJ1-2,TRBV4-2,.,TGTGCCAGCAGCCAAGGGGGCGGGGCGGATGCAGGGGGCTACACCTTC,CASSQGGGADAGGYTF
.,14,TRBJ1-2,TRBV4-1,TRBD1,TGCGCCAGCAGCCAAGTCGCCGGGACAGATGGCTACACCTTC,CASSQVAGTDGYTF
.,15,TRBJ2-7,TRBV4-1,TRBD1,TGCGCCAGCAGCCCTGGACAGGGACCCTCCTACGAGCAGTACTTC,CASSPGQGPSYEQYF
.,14,TRBJ1-1,TRBV5-1,.,TGCGCCAGCAGCTTGTCTAGGATGAACACTGAAGCTTTCTTT,CASSLSRMNTEAFF
.,14,TRBJ1-2,TRBV5-8,.,TGTGCCAGCAGCTTGGGGCTGCCGGGGGGTGGCTACACCTTC,CASSLGLPGGGYTF
.,14,TRBJ2-5,TRBV7-9,.,TGTGCCAGCAGCTTAGCGGGTGGGGAGGAGACCCAGTACTTC,CASSLAGGEETQYF
.,17,TRBJ1-3,TRBV7-2,.,TGTGCCAGCAGCTCCGACATCGGCAGGCTCTCTGGAAACACCATATATTTT,CASSSDIGRLSGNTIYF
once,13,TRBJ1-2,TRBV4-1,.,TGCGCCAGCAGCCTAGGGGGGGTAGAAGGCTACACCTTC,CASSLGGVEGYTF
.,14,TRBJ1-5,TRBV18,.,TGTGCCAGCTCAAAAGGACAGACAAATCAGCCCCAGCATTTT,CASSKGQTNQPQHF
.,12,TRBJ1-2,TRBV7-7,.,TGTGCCAGCACCTGTCTACCCTATGGCTACACCTTC,CASTCLPYGYTF
.,17,TRBJ2-1,TRBV7-2,TRBD1,TGTGCCAGCAGCCTTACTGGACAGGGATGGTCCTACAATGAGCAGTTCTTC,CASSLTGQGWSYNEQFF
.,15,TRBJ1-4,TRBV9,TRBD1,TGTGCCAGCAGCGTAGCGGGACAGGGGAACGAAAAACTGTTTTTT,CASSVAGQGNEKLFF
.,17,TRBJ2-1,TRBV4-3,.,TGCGCCAGCAGCCCCAACGCCTACCCGTCTCCTACCAATGAGCAGTTCTTC,CASSPNAYPSPTNEQFF
few,16,TRBJ1-5,TRBV2,.,TGTGCCAGCAGTGGGAGACTGGACAGACCCGATCAGCCCCAGCATTTT,CASSGRLDRPDQPQHF
.,14,TRBJ2-1,TRBV7-9,.,TGTGCCAGCAGCTTAACTCCTAGCGAAGGTGAGCAGTTCTTC,CASSLTPSEGEQFF
once,11,TRBJ2-7,TRBV7-8,.,TGTGCCAGCAGCTTATCCCAGGGGCAGTACTTC,CASSLSQGQYF
.,14,TRBJ2-1,TRBV7-9,TRBD2,TGTGCCAGCAGCAAAGCTAGCGGGGGGTTTGAGCAGTTCTTC,CASSKASGGFEQFF
.,14,TRBJ1-6,TRBV28,.,TGTGCCAGCAGTTTACCCCGCATGAGTTCACCCCTCCACTTT,CASSLPRMSSPLHF
.,14,TRBJ1-4,TRBV2,.,TGTGCCAGCAGTGAGGGGGGAAGGCGGGAAAAACTGTTTTTT,CASSEGGRREKLFF
.,16,TRBJ2-7,TRBV29-1,TRBD1,TGCAGCGTTAGTCTGGTACCGGGACAGGGGCCCTACGAGCAGTACTTC,CSVSLVPGQGPYEQYF
.,15,TRBJ2-2,TRBV5-4,TRBD2,TGTGCCAGCAGCCCCCCGGGGGGGAACACCGGGGAGCTGTTTTTT,CASSPPGGNTGELFF
.,15,TRBJ2-3,TRBV4-1,.,TGCGCCAGCAGCCAAGTTGTGCGGTCCACAGATACGCAGTATTTT,CASSQVVRSTDTQYF
.,14,TRBJ2-1,TRBV5-1,TRBD2,TGCGCCAGCAGCCGACTAGCGGGGGCCAATGAGCAGTTCTTC,CASSRLAGANEQFF
.,12,TRBJ2-1,TRBV6-2/TRBV6-3,.,TGTGCCAGCAGTTCGGCGGCCTATGAGCAGTTCTTC,CASSSAAYEQFF